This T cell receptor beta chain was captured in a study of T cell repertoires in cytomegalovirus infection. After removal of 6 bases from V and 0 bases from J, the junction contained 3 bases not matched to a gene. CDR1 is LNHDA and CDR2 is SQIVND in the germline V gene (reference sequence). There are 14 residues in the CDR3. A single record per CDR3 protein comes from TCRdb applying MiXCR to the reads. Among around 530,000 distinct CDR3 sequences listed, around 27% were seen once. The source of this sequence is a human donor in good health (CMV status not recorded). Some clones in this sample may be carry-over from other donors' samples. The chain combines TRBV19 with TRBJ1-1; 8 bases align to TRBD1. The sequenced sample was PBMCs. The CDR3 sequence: CASRPQGVNTEAFF. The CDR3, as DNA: TGTGCCAGTAGACCACAGGGGGTGAACACTGAAGCTTTCTTT.